One sample yielded the 15 T cell receptor beta chains listed below, sequenced in a study of blood T cell repertoires in COVID-19. Clones were sequenced by immunoSEQ multiplex PCR, and TCRdb holds only the in-frame ones, with some missing. Among 95,000 to 150,000 clones listed, 70% to 80% were seen once. Material: peripheral blood. The source of these receptors is a man in his forties with active or convalescent COVID-19.

J is TRBJ2-1 and V is TRBV9; D may be TRBD1 (5 bases). Germline CDR1 reads SGDLS; CDR2 reads YYNGEE. This CDR3 spans 14 amino acids. Trimming took 2 bases from V and 3 from J, leaving 9 bases between them. The CDR3 loop is CASSVTGDYNEQFF. The CDR3 DNA sequence: TGTGCCAGCAGCGTCACAGGAGACTACAATGAGCAGTTCTTC.

This clone turned up a few times. The chain joins TRBV6-4 to TRBJ1-5; 7 nucleotides line up with TRBD1. Per the germline V gene, CDR1 is MRHNA and CDR2 is SNTAGT. V shed 4 bases and J 5 bases; nucleotides not matched to a gene: 5. The CDR3 length is 14 residues. The CDR3 nucleotides are TGTGCCAGCAGTGCACAGGGGACGGATCAGCCCCAGCATTTT. Amino acid sequence: CASSAQGTDQPQHF.

This clone was detected a few times. The rearrangement joins TRBV30 to TRBJ2-7; no reliable D call. V shed 2 bases and J shed 7 bases, with 12 bases lying between them. Germline-derived CDR1 and CDR2 are GTSNPN and SVGIG (reference sequence). This CDR3 is built from 12 residues. CDR3 sequence (DNA): TGTGCCTGGAGTTTCACTACTGGGGAGCAGTACTTC. Its protein product is CAWSFTTGEQYF.

The genes are TRBV2 and TRBJ1-2, with TRBD1 as a possible D gene (5 bases). Trimming stripped 6 bases from V and 4 bases from J, with 12 bases between. Germline lookup yields CDR1 SNHLY and CDR2 FYNNEI. The CDR3 has 13 amino acids. CDR3 sequence (DNA): TGTGCCAGCAGCACCGGGGGGGGCTATGGCTACACCTTC. The encoded protein is CASSTGGGYGYTF.

The V call is TRBV11-3, the J call TRBJ2-2; D gene unclear. V shed 5 bases and J shed 4 bases, with 17 bases lying between them. The CDR3 contains 16 residues. Germline V gene lookup returns CDR1 SGHNT and CDR2 YENEEA. The DNA for the CDR3 is TGTGCCAGCAGCCGAAACGCGGAAAGAGGCACCGGGGAGCTGTTTTTT. It translates to CASSRNAERGTGELFF.

This clone was seen once. V usage is TRBV3-1 (or the pseudogene TRBV3-2) and J usage is TRBJ2-1; D gene uncertain. The ends were cut back, 1 base at V and 0 bases at J, with 10 bases in the middle. CDR1 is LGHDT and CDR2 is YNNKEL in the germline V gene (reference sequence). This CDR3 is built from 16 residues. CDR3 sequence: CASSQGMRISYNEQFF. CDR3 nucleotide sequence: TGTGCCAGCAGCCAAGGAATGCGAATCTCCTACAATGAGCAGTTCTTC.

The V gene is TRBV28, the J gene TRBJ2-1, with 8 nucleotides matching TRBD1. The CDR3 contains 15 residues. Germline V gene lookup returns CDR1 MDHEN and CDR2 SYDVKM. Trimming cost V 3 bases and J 4 bases; bases outside gene matches: 5. The CDR3 region has the DNA TGTGCCAGCAGTTTTAGGGACAGGATTTACAATGAGCAGTTCTTC. Translation gives CASSFRDRIYNEQFF.

This clone showed up just once. The chain carries TRBV30 and TRBJ2-3; TRBD2 aligns across 7 bases. With 8 bases clipped from V and 0 bases from J, the junction kept 11 bases outside the gene matches. The CDR3 length is 15 residues. Germline V gene sequence: CDR1 GTSNPN, CDR2 SVGIG (reference sequence). This chain's CDR3 is CAARAERGSTDTQYF. The DNA for the CDR3 is TGTGCCGCCCGCGCCGAGCGGGGAAGCACAGATACGCAGTATTTT.

In its sample, this clone was seen a few times. The rearrangement uses TRBV4-1 and TRBJ2-2, with 8 bases fitting TRBD2. The CDR3 is made up of 17 amino acids. Germline-derived CDR1 and CDR2 are MGHRA and YSYEKL. The V and J ends lost 4 bases and 4 bases, in that order; junction bases with no gene match: 11. Written as DNA, the CDR3 is TGCGCCAGCAGCCCCGGGACTAGTGTTACGCTCACCGGGGAGCTGTTTTTT. Translating it yields CASSPGTSVTLTGELFF.

The chain uses TRBV7-9 and TRBJ2-2, with a tentative D call TRBD2 (6 bases). From germline, CDR1 is SEHNR and CDR2 FQNEAQ (reference sequence). Trimming left V 11 bases short and J 0 bases short, with 16 bases between. The CDR3 consists of 15 residues. This chain's CDR3 is CAVFRGSTNTGELFF. For the CDR3, the DNA is TGTGCCGTCTTCCGGGGGTCGACGAACACCGGGGAGCTGTTTTTT.

The chain has TRBV5-1 and TRBJ2-3, with 7 bases identical to TRBD2. The length of the CDR3 is 16 residues. With 4 bases clipped from V and 3 bases from J, the junction kept 11 bases outside the gene matches. Germline V lookup: CDR1 SGHRS, CDR2 YFSETQ. The CDR3 here is CASSPGGAGVTDTQYF. DNA for the CDR3: TGCGCCAGCAGCCCGGGGGGTGCGGGAGTGACAGATACGCAGTATTTT.

Within the sample, this clone is hyperexpanded (1% or more). The chain combines TRBV30 with TRBJ2-7; D perhaps matches TRBD1 (6 bases). The CDR3 contains 14 residues. Germline V lookup: CDR1 GTSNPN, CDR2 SVGIG (reference sequence). Trimming left V 3 bases short and J 0 bases short, with 12 bases between. CDR3 region: CAWSPLGGSYEQYF. As DNA, the CDR3 is TGTGCCTGGAGCCCGCTAGGGGGCTCCTACGAGCAGTACTTC. Full variable domain (outside the CDR3, taken from reference TRBV30 and TRBJ2-7): SQTIHQWPATLVQPVGSPLSLECTVEGTSNPNLYWYRQAAGRGLQLLFYSVGIGQISSEVPQNLSASRPQDRQFILSSKKLLLSDSGFYLCAWSPLGGSYEQYFGPGTRLTVT.

CDR3 amino acids: CASSHPVGGNTEAFF. For the CDR3, the DNA is TGCGCCAGCAGCCACCCGGTGGGGGGGAACACTGAAGCTTTCTTT. This chain links TRBV4-3 with TRBJ1-1; D possibly corresponds to TRBD1 (5 bases). Germline lookup yields CDR1 LGHNA and CDR2 YSLEER. The CDR3 is 15 amino acids. V was shortened by 3 bases and J by 1 base, with 12 bases between the two germline ends.

The rearrangement uses TRBV4-1 and TRBJ1-1, with TRBD1 matching 7 bases. Trimming took 7 bases from V and 0 from J; bases not matched to a gene: 8. CDR3 size: 15 residues. Germline CDR1 and CDR2: MGHRA and YSYEKL. The CDR3 DNA reads as TGCGCCAGCAAGTGGGGGACAGAGGTGAACACTGAAGCTTTCTTT. Its translation is CASKWGTEVNTEAFF.

The V and J genes are TRBV2 and TRBJ1-2; no firm D call. CDR3 length: 11 amino acids. V lost 4 bases to trimming and J lost 3 bases, with 3 bases between them. Germline lookup yields CDR1 SNHLY and CDR2 FYNNEI. The CDR3 DNA reads as TGTGCCAGCAGTGCGTACTATGGCTACACCTTC. Translation: CASSAYYGYTF.